What follows are 27 T cell receptor beta chains derived from one specimen sequenced in a study of human T cells and chemical hapten exposure. The time point denotes: pre-sensitization, week 0. Treatment reported: therapeutic diphenylcyclopropenone sensitization with weekly scalp DPC. MiXCR was run by TCRdb on the RACE reads, yielding one entry per CDR3 protein. The sample includes 250,000 to 300,000 distinct CDR3 sequences, just under 8% seen only once; the top ten take 0.9% to 1.5%. The sample consisted of whole blood, taken in connection with sensitization to the hapten diphenylcyclopropenone (DPC). The origin of the receptors is a man between 18 and 35 years old with alopecia areata. Some clones in this sample may be carry-over from other donors' samples.

This clonotype has more than one count but fewer than ten. The chain combines TRBV5-1 with TRBJ2-1, with a tentative D call TRBD1 (6 bases). The CDR3 has 14 residues. Trimming left V 0 bases short and J 7 bases short, with 11 bases between. From germline, CDR1 is SGHRS and CDR2 YFSETQ. CDR3 bases: TGCGCCAGCAGCTTGGGACAGGTTTTAAATGAGCAGTTCTTC. Residues: CASSLGQVLNEQFF. Full variable domain (rest looked up from reference TRBV5-1 and TRBJ2-1): KAGVTQTPRYLIKTRGQQVTLSCSPISGHRSVSWYQQTPGQGLQFLFEYFSETQRNKGNFPGRFSGRQFSNSRSEMNVSTLELGDSALYLCASSLGQVLNEQFFGPGTRLTVL.

There are a few counts of this clonotype. CDR3: CASSRPGLPSYEQYF. In nucleotides, the CDR3 is TGTGCCAGCAGCCGTCCGGGACTTCCCTCCTACGAGCAGTACTTC. The gene calls are TRBV7-2 and TRBJ2-7; D is possibly TRBD2 (6 bases). Germline CDR1 SGHTA, CDR2 FQGNSA. The CDR3 loop spans 15 amino acids. Trimming stripped 5 bases from V and 0 bases from J, with 14 bases between.

The V and J genes are TRBV4-3 and TRBJ1-2; the D is unclear. Trimming stripped 0 bases from V and 4 bases from J, with 15 bases between. The germline gives CDR1 LGHNA, CDR2 YSLEER. The CDR3 totals 16 residues. CDR3 loop: CASSQEPKDPRYGYTF. CDR3 sequence (DNA): TGCGCCAGCAGCCAAGAACCCAAGGACCCCCGCTATGGCTACACCTTC.

V and J are TRBV6-1 and TRBJ2-7, with TRBD2 matching 7 bases. Trimming removed 5 bases from V and 4 bases from J; junction bases left unmatched: 8. The CDR3 extends over 14 amino acids. Germline V lookup: CDR1 MNHNS, CDR2 SASEGT. The CDR3 DNA reads as TGTGCCAGCAGTAGAGTAGGGGAGGGTTACGAGCAGTACTTC. The encoded protein is CASSRVGEGYEQYF.

This clonotype was detected many times. The chain carries TRBV6-5 and TRBJ2-2; a possible D gene is TRBD2 (6 bases). The length of the CDR3 is 15 residues. With 8 bases removed from V and 3 bases from J, the gap between germline ends came to 16 bases. Germline V CDR1 and CDR2: MNHEY, SVGAGI. The CDR3 reads CASGVGGAYTGELFF. The DNA of the CDR3 is TGTGCCAGCGGCGTCGGCGGGGCGTACACCGGGGAGCTGTTTTTT.

This clonotype was counted between two and nine times. CDR3 sequence: CASSVVLTGELFF. The CDR3 DNA reads TGTGCCAGCAGCGTAGTACTCACCGGGGAGCTGTTTTTT. The chain recombines TRBV9 with TRBJ2-2; D not resolved. CDR3 size: 13 residues. V lost 0 bases and J lost 4, with 4 bases in between. Germline CDR1 and CDR2: SGDLS and YYNGEE.

This clonotype has ten or more counts. The chain combines TRBV7-9 with TRBJ2-7; D not certain. Germline CDR1 and CDR2: SEHNR and FQNEAQ (reference sequence). V dropped 4 bases and J dropped 7 bases, with 8 bases sitting between them. The CDR3 consists of 11 residues. The CDR3 spells CASSSRGEQYV. The CDR3 coding sequence is TGTGCCAGCAGCTCCCGTGGGGAGCAGTACGTC.

This clonotype was observed many times. It is likely a read error, because the conserved phenylalanine at the end of the CDR3 is missing. It is unclear where the CDR3 begins or ends on the DNA, so no DNA is shown, and the CDR3 is as TCRdb lists it. The genes are TRBV27 and TRBJ2-1. The V gene's germline CDR1 is MNHEY and CDR2 SMNVEV (reference sequence). The CDR3 has 9 amino acids, counting both end residues. The CDR3 sequence: CASSLSKEM.

This clonotype was observed a handful of times. V usage is TRBV20-1 and J usage is TRBJ1-2; a weak D match, TRBD1 (6 bases). The germline gives CDR1 DFQATT, CDR2 SNEGSKA (reference sequence). The CDR3 runs 13 residues. Trimming shortened V by 6 bases and J by 0 bases, and 11 bases separated the two germline ends. The CDR3 is CSARQASNYGYTF. The CDR3 nucleotides are TGCAGTGCCCGACAGGCTTCTAACTATGGCTACACCTTC.

This clonotype was observed at least ten times. The V call is TRBV5-1, the J call TRBJ2-5; 11 nucleotides agree with TRBD1. J gave up 4 bases and V 4 bases, and 9 bases lay outside the gene matches. The CDR3 is 16 amino acids. In germline, CDR1 is SGHRS, CDR2 YFSETQ. The CDR3 spells CASSPIWTGGVETQYF. The CDR3, as DNA: TGCGCCAGCAGCCCCATTTGGACAGGGGGCGTAGAGACCCAGTACTTC.

The gene calls are TRBV20-1 and TRBJ2-7; TRBD1 matches 10 bases. With V trimmed by 6 bases and J by 4 bases, 3 bases remained unmatched. The CDR3 has 12 residues. Germline-derived CDR1 and CDR2 are DFQATT and SNEGSKA (reference sequence). The CDR3 DNA reads TGCAGTGCCCGGACAGGGGGATACGAGCAGTACTTC. Translated: CSARTGGYEQYF.

This clonotype occurred many times. The chain uses TRBV12-3 or TRBV12-4 and TRBJ2-5; D not certain. V lost 7 bases to trimming and J lost 0 bases, with 9 bases between them. The CDR3 extends over 13 amino acids. Here the CDR3 reads CASTVDYQETQYF. CDR3 in DNA: TGTGCCAGCACTGTCGACTACCAAGAGACCCAGTACTTC.

Only a few counts were recorded for this clonotype. The chain combines TRBV20-1 with TRBJ1-1; 7 nucleotides line up with TRBD1. The germline V gene has CDR1 DFQATT and CDR2 SNEGSKA (reference sequence). The CDR3 extends over 13 amino acids. The CDR3 nucleotides are TGCAGGTGGGGCTACAGGGGTCGGACTGAAGCTTTCTTT. This gives the protein CRWGYRGRTEAFF.

This clonotype was counted a few times. This chain joins TRBV6-5 and TRBJ1-1; D unclear. Trimming took off 0 bases at V and 1 base at J, with 9 bases between the two ends. Germline values: CDR1 MNHEY, CDR2 SVGAGI. The CDR3 consists of 15 residues. The CDR3 nucleotides are TGTGCCAGCAGTTACTCGAGCGAGGGGAACACTGAAGCTTTCTTT. This gives the protein CASSYSSEGNTEAFF.

This chain links TRBV7-3 with TRBJ2-1; D gene unclear. This CDR3 comprises 14 residues. V dropped 0 bases and J dropped 7 bases, with 10 bases sitting between them. Per germline, CDR1 SGHTA and CDR2 FQGTGA. CDR3 sequence (DNA): TGTGCCAGCAGCTTAACGGCGTTTGGGAATGAGCAGTTCTTC. It translates to CASSLTAFGNEQFF.

This clonotype was observed at least ten times. In DNA, the CDR3 is TGTGCCAGCAGCCTTCTAGCGGGGGAAGAGACCCAGTACTTC. As protein: CASSLLAGEETQYF. The V and J genes are TRBV28 and TRBJ2-5; 10 bases map to TRBD2. The V gene's germline CDR1 is MDHEN and CDR2 SYDVKM. V shed 6 bases and J 3 bases; nucleotides not matched to a gene: 4. The CDR3 contains 14 residues.

This clonotype has at least ten counts. For the CDR3, the DNA is TGTGCCAGCAGCGCAGACAGGAGCACAGATACGCAGTATTTT. It encodes CASSADRSTDTQYF. V usage is TRBV7-9 and J usage is TRBJ2-3; D might be TRBD1 (6 bases). The CDR3 sequence is 14 residues long. From germline, CDR1 is SEHNR and CDR2 FQNEAQ (reference sequence). V was shortened by 5 bases and J by 0 bases, with 9 bases between the two germline ends.

The J gene is TRBJ2-3, the V gene TRBV4-3; no reliable D call. This CDR3 region has 17 residues. V lost 1 base to trimming and J lost 5 bases, with 19 bases between them. CDR1 and CDR2 from the germline V gene are LGHNA and YSLEER. The CDR3 region is CASSQGTRAVMVDTQYF. In nucleotides, the CDR3 is TGCGCCAGCAGCCAAGGAACCCGAGCCGTTATGGTAGATACGCAGTATTTT.

In this sample, this clonotype turned up a few times. This rearrangement joins TRBV20-1 to TRBJ1-6, with D possibly TRBD1 on 6 matching bases. There are 14 residues in the CDR3. Trimming stripped 3 bases from V and 8 bases from J, with 14 bases between. Per germline, CDR1 DFQATT and CDR2 SNEGSKA (reference sequence). Here the CDR3 reads CSARKTGFYSPLHF. DNA of the CDR3: TGCAGTGCTAGGAAGACAGGCTTCTATTCACCCCTCCACTTT.

In its sample, this clonotype was seen once. The chain is built from TRBV20-1 and TRBJ1-3; no firm D call. This CDR3 has 11 amino acids. The V gene lost 1 base and the J gene lost 7 bases, with 5 bases spanning the gap. Per germline, CDR1 DFQATT and CDR2 SNEGSKA (reference sequence). The CDR3 nucleotides read TGCAGTGCTAGAGTGGAGAACACCATATATTTT. As protein: CSARVENTIYF.

This clonotype has just a few counts. The chain joins TRBV7-9 to TRBJ1-1, with D unresolved. V was clipped by 6 bases and J by 7 bases, with 9 bases between them. Germline V lookup: CDR1 SEHNR, CDR2 FQNEAQ (reference sequence). The CDR3 runs to 11 residues. The CDR3 DNA reads as TGTGCCAGCAGTCGTTACATTGAAGCTTTCTTT. This sequence encodes CASSRYIEAFF. Full variable domain (outside the CDR3, taken from reference TRBV7-9 and TRBJ1-1): DTGVSQNPRHKITKRGQNVTFRCDPISEHNRLYWYRQTLGQGPEFLTYFQNEAQLEKSRLLSDRFSAERPKGSFSTLEIQRTEQGDSAMYLCASSRYIEAFFGQGTRLTVV.

The CDR3, as DNA: TGTGCCAGCACAATAGGGGATCAGCCCCAGCATTTT. This gives the protein CASTIGDQPQHF. The V call is TRBV12-3 or TRBV12-4, the J call TRBJ1-5, with D tentatively TRBD1 (5 bases). V lost 7 bases and J 5 bases, leaving 9 bases between the germline ends. The CDR3 contains 12 residues.

A few counts support this clonotype. The chain uses TRBV7-2 and TRBJ2-1; D is ambiguous. Germline lookup yields CDR1 SGHTA and CDR2 FQGNSA. V lost 6 bases and J lost 6, with 18 bases in between. CDR3 size: 15 residues. In nucleotides, the CDR3 is TGTGCCAGCAGAAACCCCCGGACCTCGTTCAATGAGCAGTTCTTC. It codes for CASRNPRTSFNEQFF.

This clonotype was counted ten times or more. The chain has TRBV6-5 and TRBJ1-5, with TRBD1 as a possible D gene (5 bases). The ends were cut back, 6 bases at V and 4 bases at J, with 10 bases in the middle. Germline CDR1 is MNHEY and CDR2 is SVGAGI. The CDR3 has 13 residues. CDR3 sequence reads: CASSRGGNQPQHF. In DNA, the CDR3 is TGTGCCAGCAGCCGGGGGGGAAATCAGCCCCAGCATTTT.

This clonotype has only a few counts. The chain couples TRBV5-4 to TRBJ1-1; no definite D call. The CDR3 totals 12 residues. Trimming removed 10 bases from V and 2 bases from J, with 12 bases in between. Germline V CDR1 and CDR2: SGHNT, YYREEE (reference sequence). CDR3 loop: CASRTFNTEAFF. Here the CDR3 DNA reads TGTGCCTCCAGAACTTTTAACACTGAAGCTTTCTTT.

This clonotype occurred a few times. V is TRBV28 and J is TRBJ2-5; no clear D gene. V was shortened by 5 bases and J by 5 bases, with 9 bases between the two germline ends. Per germline, CDR1 MDHEN and CDR2 SYDVKM. CDR3 length: 12 residues. CDR3 in amino acids: CASSIYGETQYF. CDR3 sequence (DNA): TGTGCCAGCAGTATCTACGGTGAGACCCAGTACTTC. Looking up the rest from reference TRBV28 and TRBJ2-5 gives the full variable domain: DVKVTQSSRYLVKRTGEKVFLECVQDMDHENMFWYRQDPGLGLRLIYFSYDVKMKEKGDIPEGYSVSREKKERFSLILESASTNQTSMYLCASSIYGETQYFGPGTRLLVL.

The chain has TRBV21-1 and TRBJ1-5; no DNA check was done on the table's D call, TRBD1. TRBV21-1 is designated a pseudogene. The CDR3 runs to 15 residues. CDR3 protein: CASSKWGRNNQPQHF. The CDR3 nucleotides are TGTGCCAGCAGCAAATGGGGACGTAATAATCAGCCCCAGCATTTT.